This TCR beta chain originates from a study of cytomegalovirus exposure and HLA in healthy donors. Healthy bone marrow donors made up the donor group. Study-level findings and limits: Later genetic work tied a missense DCLRE1C variant to beta-chain V and J trimming. A later analysis linked about 17,000 TCR beta sequences to HLA alleles at 0.05 false discovery rate.

A word on this clone: Its antigen is unidentified.

PCR involved 60 Vbeta and 13 Jbeta primers. The table came from immunoSEQ multiplex PCR; TCRdb's copy has only in-frame clones and leaves some out. The repertoire holds about 110,000 clones, with over 60% as singletons. Trimming took 5 bases from V and 4 from J; bases not matched to a gene: 8. This CDR3 spans 17 amino acids. Per the germline V gene, CDR1 is SGHVS and CDR2 is FNYEAQ. Specimen: PBMCs. V and J are TRBV7-6 and TRBJ2-2, with 12 bases identical to TRBD2. The receptor was isolated from a man under 40 in good health and CMV-seropositive. CDR3 DNA: TGTGCCAGCAGCCCTAATGGACTAGCGGGGACCACCGGGGAGCTGTTTTTT. This gives the protein CASSPNGLAGTTGELFF.